The 15 T cell receptor beta chains below come from one sample, sequenced in a study of blood T cell repertoires in COVID-19. The data were produced by immunoSEQ multiplex PCR, yet TCRdb's version contains in-frame clones alone and is incomplete. The data hold more than 95,000 clones, with roughly 82% observed a single time. The sequencing sample was made of peripheral blood. All receptors derive from a man aged 60 to 75 with acute or convalescent COVID-19.

The rearrangement uses TRBV5-1 and TRBJ2-1, with 7 positions matching TRBD2. The CDR3 runs 14 residues. The V and J ends lost 5 bases and 6 bases, in that order; junction bases with no gene match: 8. The germline V gene has CDR1 SGHRS and CDR2 YFSETQ. CDR3 sequence reads: CASSPGREGNEQFF. The CDR3 DNA follows: TGCGCCAGCAGTCCGGGGAGGGAAGGCAATGAGCAGTTCTTC.

The rearrangement joins TRBV6-4 to TRBJ2-3; 8 bases match TRBD2. In germline, CDR1 is MRHNA, CDR2 SNTAGT. J lost 1 base, V lost 3 bases, and 0 bases had no gene match. This CDR3 is 14 amino acids long. CDR3 coding DNA: TGTGCCAGCAGTGAGCGGGGGGGCACAGATACGCAGTATTTT. Its translation is CASSERGGTDTQYF.

This clone turned up a few times. This chain joins TRBV28 and TRBJ2-7; 9 bases are a match to TRBD1. The J segment lost 2 bases and the V segment lost 3 bases, leaving 2 bases of the junction unmatched. The CDR3 loop spans 14 amino acids. Germline V CDR1 and CDR2: MDHEN, SYDVKM. CDR3 sequence: CASSLWTGAYEQYF. The CDR3, as DNA: TGTGCCAGCAGTTTGTGGACAGGGGCCTACGAGCAGTACTTC.

The chain carries TRBV5-4 and TRBJ2-1; 12 bases agree with TRBD2. J gave up 9 bases and V 4 bases, and 8 bases lay outside the gene matches. The CDR3 extends over 15 amino acids. Germline V CDR1 and CDR2: SGHNT, YYREEE (reference sequence). CDR3 protein: CASSPRLAGVGEQFF. Written as DNA, the CDR3 is TGTGCCAGCAGCCCCCGACTAGCGGGAGTGGGTGAGCAGTTCTTC.

The V gene is TRBV2, the J gene TRBJ2-7, with TRBD1 identical over 7 bases. The CDR3 consists of 12 residues. After removal of 11 bases from V and 4 bases from J, the junction contained 8 bases not matched to a gene. Germline CDR1 is SNHLY and CDR2 is FYNNEI. The CDR3 DNA follows: TGTGCCGGAAATTACAGGGGATACGAGCAGTACTTC. It is translated as CAGNYRGYEQYF.

J is TRBJ1-1 and V is TRBV30, with unresolved D. V was cut by 5 bases and J by 1 base, with 5 bases left in between. The germline V gene has CDR1 GTSNPN and CDR2 SVGIG (reference sequence). The CDR3 is 11 residues long. CDR3 sequence (DNA): TGTGCCTGGTTGAGGAACACTGAAGCTTTCTTT. Translating gives CAWLRNTEAFF.

The V call is TRBV7-2, the J call TRBJ1-2, with 7 bases aligning to TRBD1. The CDR3 covers 13 residues. J gave up 6 bases and V 2 bases, and 3 bases lay outside the gene matches. The V gene's germline CDR1 is SGHTA and CDR2 FQGNSA. CDR3 nucleotides: TGTGCCAGCAGCTTAAGAGGGGGCGATGGCTACACCTTC. Translation gives CASSLRGGDGYTF.

The V and J genes are TRBV7-3 and TRBJ1-1; maybe TRBD1 (6 bases). Germline CDR1 reads SGHTA; CDR2 reads FQGTGA. This CDR3 is built from 13 residues. The ends were cut back, 0 bases at V and 4 bases at J, with 6 bases in the middle. For the CDR3, the DNA is TGTGCCAGCAGCTTAACGGGGGCCACTGAAGCTTTCTTT. Translating gives CASSLTGATEAFF.

The V and J genes are TRBV5-4 and TRBJ2-1; 10 positions match TRBD2. Per germline, CDR1 SGHNT and CDR2 YYREEE (reference sequence). V lost 0 bases, J lost 1 base, and 4 bases stayed unmatched. The CDR3 has 17 amino acids. In DNA form, the CDR3 reads TGTGCCAGCAGCTTGGAGGCTAGCGGGAGATCCTACAATGAGCAGTTCTTC. This gives the protein CASSLEASGRSYNEQFF.

This clone has more than one count but fewer than ten. The V and J genes are TRBV4-2 and TRBJ1-5; 7 bases align to TRBD1. The V and J ends lost 0 bases and 4 bases, in that order; junction bases with no gene match: 6. The CDR3 length is 16 residues. Germline V lookup: CDR1 LGHNA, CDR2 YNFKEQ. The CDR3 here is CASSQDPDRENQPQHF. The CDR3 DNA follows: TGTGCCAGCAGCCAAGATCCCGACAGGGAAAATCAGCCCCAGCATTTT.

The chain couples TRBV5-4 to TRBJ1-1; possibly TRBD1 for D (6 bases). CDR1 is SGHNT, CDR2 YYREEE, per germline (reference sequence). V gave up 2 bases and J gave up 5 bases, with 7 bases separating them. The CDR3 totals 12 residues. As DNA, the CDR3 is TGTGCCAGCAGCTTTCAGGGGACTGAAGCTTTCTTT. This translates into CASSFQGTEAFF.

The chain carries TRBV5-1 and TRBJ1-6; 9 nucleotides line up with TRBD1. Germline V gene lookup returns CDR1 SGHRS and CDR2 YFSETQ. This CDR3 has 20 amino acids. J gave up 3 bases and V 4 bases, and 17 bases lay outside the gene matches. The CDR3 nucleotides are TGCGCCAGCAGCCCTACGTCCCGGGACAGGGCCCGTGACTATAATTCACCCCTCCACTTT. Translating gives CASSPTSRDRARDYNSPLHF.

This rearrangement joins TRBV7-3 to TRBJ2-1; a possible D gene is TRBD2 (6 bases). V lost 1 base and J 4 bases, leaving 14 bases between the germline ends. The germline gives CDR1 SGHTA, CDR2 FQGTGA. This CDR3 has 16 amino acids. The CDR3 nucleotides are TGTGCCAGCAGCTTAATGGGTAGCGGAGTATACAATGAGCAGTTCTTC. Amino acids: CASSLMGSGVYNEQFF. The full variable domain, in which reference TRBV7-3 and TRBJ2-1 provide the parts outside the CDR3, is GAGVSQTPSNKVTEKGKYVELRCDPISGHTALYWYRQSLGQGPEFLIYFQGTGAADDSGLPNDRFFAVRPEGSVSTLKIQRTERGDSAVYLCASSLMGSGVYNEQFFGPGTRLTVL.

CDR3 sequence reads: CASSLGAGSNGELFF. DNA for the CDR3: TGTGCCAGCAGTCTAGGGGCAGGTTCCAACGGGGAGCTGTTTTTT. The chain combines TRBV11-2 with TRBJ2-2; TRBD1 might be the D (5 bases). The CDR3 spans 15 residues. Germline CDR1 and CDR2: SGHAT and FQNNGV. Trimming left V 6 bases short and J 7 bases short, with 18 bases between.

This rearrangement joins TRBV6-5 to TRBJ1-2; D possibly corresponds to TRBD1 (5 bases). V lost 3 bases, J lost 4 bases, and 12 bases lay in between. The length of the CDR3 is 14 residues. From germline, CDR1 is MNHEY and CDR2 SVGAGI. CDR3 amino acids: CASSYGERGYGYTF. The CDR3 region has the DNA TGTGCCAGCAGTTATGGGGAAAGGGGCTATGGCTACACCTTC.